This entry features one T cell receptor beta chain sequence. Next came a second PCR, run for roughly 6 to 11 cycles, which used a sample-barcoded 5' primer along with a J-beta primer mix. One entry per CDR3 protein results from TCRdb running MiXCR on the 5' RACE reads. This table holds more than 800,000 distinct CDR3 sequences, over 35% found once. Trimming cost V 3 bases and J 13 bases, with 10 bases left between them. This CDR3 spans 11 amino acids. This record comes from a study of blood T cells in healthy people across ages. V is TRBV12-3 or TRBV12-4 and J is TRBJ1-5; D remains unclear. The source is an older woman in good health. Specimen: blood. The CDR3 DNA reads TGTGCCAGCAGTTTCGGCAATTTACAGCATTTT. Encoded protein: CASSFGNLQHF.